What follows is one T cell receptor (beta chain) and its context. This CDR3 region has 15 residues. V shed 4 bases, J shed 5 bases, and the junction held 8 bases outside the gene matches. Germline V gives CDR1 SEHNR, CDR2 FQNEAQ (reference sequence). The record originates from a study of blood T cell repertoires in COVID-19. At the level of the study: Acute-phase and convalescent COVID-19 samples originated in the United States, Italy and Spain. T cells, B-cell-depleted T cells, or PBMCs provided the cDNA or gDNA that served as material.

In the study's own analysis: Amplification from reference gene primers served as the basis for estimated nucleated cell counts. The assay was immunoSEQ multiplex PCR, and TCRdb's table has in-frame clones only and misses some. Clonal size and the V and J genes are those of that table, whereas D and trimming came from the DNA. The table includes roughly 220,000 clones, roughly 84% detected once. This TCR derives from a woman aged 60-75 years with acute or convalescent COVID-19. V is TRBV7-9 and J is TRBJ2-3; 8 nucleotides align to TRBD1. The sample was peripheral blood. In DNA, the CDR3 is TGTGCCAGCAGCTCAGGGGACAGGAGGGGAGATACGCAGTATTTT. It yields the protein CASSSGDRRGDTQYF.